Listed below are T cell receptor beta chains from one sample, sequenced in a study of human T cells and chemical hapten exposure. TCRdb called the RACE reads again in MiXCR, with one record for every CDR3 protein. The sample lists roughly 30,000 distinct CDR3 sequences, 7% to 8.5% occurring once. The sequenced sample was whole blood. Receptors originate from a human donor in good health. Some clones in this sample may be carry-over from other donors' samples. CDR3s leave out the opening cysteine and the closing phenylalanine or tryptophan. D genes are given only for firm matches. Expanded clones are given a class, and other clones once, few, many or no size at all.

D gene: .
clone size: many
J gene: TRBJ1-5
V gene: TRBV6-1
CDR3 length: 13
CDR3 protein: ASRSPATGSQPQH

D gene: .
clone size: many
J gene: TRBJ1-2
V gene: TRBV29-1
CDR3 length: 10
CDR3 protein: SVASLRDGYT

D gene: .
clone size: few
J gene: TRBJ2-5
V gene: TRBV9
CDR3 length: 12
CDR3 protein: ASSVDRTQETQY

D gene: TRBD1
clone size: few
J gene: TRBJ2-3
V gene: TRBV15
CDR3 length: 16
CDR3 protein: ATSRGKAGTADSDTQY

D gene: TRBD1
clone size: many
J gene: TRBJ1-6
V gene: TRBV6-1
CDR3 length: 14
CDR3 protein: ASSEVPTGSNSPLH

D gene: .
clone size: many
J gene: TRBJ1-5
V gene: TRBV9
CDR3 length: 11
CDR3 protein: ASSLSQEQPQH

D gene: .
clone size: few
J gene: TRBJ1-5
V gene: TRBV6-2/TRBV6-3
CDR3 length: 11
CDR3 protein: ASSSGGRQPQH

D gene: .
clone size: many
J gene: TRBJ1-2
V gene: TRBV21-1
CDR3 length: 13
CDR3 protein: ASSKVSPRGYGYT

D gene: TRBD1
clone size: few
J gene: TRBJ1-1
V gene: TRBV5-4
CDR3 length: 11
CDR3 protein: ASSRGTAYEAF

D gene: .
clone size: many
J gene: TRBJ1-5
V gene: TRBV7-9
CDR3 length: 13
CDR3 protein: ASSPTGSTNQPQH

D gene: TRBD1
clone size: many
J gene: TRBJ1-1
V gene: TRBV12-3/TRBV12-4
CDR3 length: 18
CDR3 protein: ASSRNIWTGEKFENTEAF

D gene: .
clone size: many
J gene: TRBJ2-1
V gene: TRBV2
CDR3 length: 10
CDR3 protein: ASRERGNEQF

D gene: TRBD1
clone size: many
J gene: TRBJ1-5
V gene: TRBV6-6
CDR3 length: 14
CDR3 protein: ASSYTTGVYNQPQH

D gene: TRBD1
clone size: many
J gene: TRBJ2-7
V gene: TRBV28
CDR3 length: 14
CDR3 protein: ASSPPRTGGNYEQY

D gene: .
clone size: many
J gene: TRBJ1-3
V gene: TRBV7-9
CDR3 length: 12
CDR3 protein: ASALQGCGNTIY

D gene: .
clone size: many
J gene: TRBJ2-3
V gene: TRBV5-1
CDR3 length: 14
CDR3 protein: ASSLNGARSTDTQY

D gene: TRBD1
clone size: once
J gene: TRBJ1-5
V gene: TRBV30
CDR3 length: 13
CDR3 protein: AWSRGQGSNQPQH

D gene: .
clone size: few
J gene: TRBJ1-1
V gene: TRBV14
CDR3 length: 14
CDR3 protein: ASSQAYSQLGAEAF

D gene: TRBD1
clone size: many
J gene: TRBJ2-5
V gene: TRBV12-3/TRBV12-4
CDR3 length: 17
CDR3 protein: ASSLALRDRVRSQETQY

D gene: .
clone size: .
J gene: TRBJ2-3
V gene: TRBV5-1
CDR3 length: 20
CDR3 protein: ASSQPEGRDYRGETSTDTQY

D gene: .
clone size: .
J gene: TRBJ2-7
V gene: TRBV7-2
CDR3 length: 13
CDR3 protein: ASSLRTSKDYEQY

D gene: .
clone size: few
J gene: TRBJ1-5
V gene: TRBV5-6
CDR3 length: 16
CDR3 protein: ASSLARDSAGCNQPQH

D gene: TRBD1
clone size: many
J gene: TRBJ2-5
V gene: TRBV9
CDR3 length: 15
CDR3 protein: ASSPRGTGTDQETQY

D gene: TRBD2
clone size: .
J gene: TRBJ2-7
V gene: TRBV12-3/TRBV12-4
CDR3 length: 14
CDR3 protein: ASSPIWDAGAHEQY